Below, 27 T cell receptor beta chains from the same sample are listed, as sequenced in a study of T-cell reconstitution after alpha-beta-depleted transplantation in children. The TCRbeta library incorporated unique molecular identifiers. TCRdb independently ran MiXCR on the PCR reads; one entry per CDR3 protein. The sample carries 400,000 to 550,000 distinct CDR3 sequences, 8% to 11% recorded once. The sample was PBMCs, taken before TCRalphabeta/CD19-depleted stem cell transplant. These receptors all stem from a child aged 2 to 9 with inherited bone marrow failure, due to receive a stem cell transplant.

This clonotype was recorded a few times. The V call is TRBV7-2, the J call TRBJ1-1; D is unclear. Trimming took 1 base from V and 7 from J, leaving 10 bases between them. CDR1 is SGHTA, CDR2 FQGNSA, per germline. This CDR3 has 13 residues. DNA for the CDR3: TGTGCCAGCAGCTTAGTCTGGCAAGATGAAGCTTTCTTT. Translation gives CASSLVWQDEAFF.

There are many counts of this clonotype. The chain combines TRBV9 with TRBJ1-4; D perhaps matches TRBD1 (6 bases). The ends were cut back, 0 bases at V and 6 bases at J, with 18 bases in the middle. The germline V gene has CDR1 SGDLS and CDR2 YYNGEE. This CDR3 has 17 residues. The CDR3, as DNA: TGTGCCAGCAGCGTAGAGGGAGGGGGGAACGCGGATGAAAAACTGTTTTTT. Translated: CASSVEGGGNADEKLFF.

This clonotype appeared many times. As DNA, the CDR3 is TGTGCCAGCAGCTTAACGTATGAGCAGTTCTTC. Amino acid sequence: CASSLTYEQFF. The chain has TRBV7-9 and TRBJ2-1; no reliable D call. This CDR3 comprises 11 residues. Germline CDR1 reads SEHNR; CDR2 reads FQNEAQ (reference sequence). Trimming removed 2 bases from V and 8 bases from J, with 4 bases in between.

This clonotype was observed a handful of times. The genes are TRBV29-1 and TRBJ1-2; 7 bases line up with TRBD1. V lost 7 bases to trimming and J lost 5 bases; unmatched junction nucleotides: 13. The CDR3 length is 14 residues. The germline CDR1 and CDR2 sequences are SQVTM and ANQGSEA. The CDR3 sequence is CSAFLPGQTYGYTF. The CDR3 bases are TGCAGCGCCTTTCTTCCGGGACAGACTTATGGCTACACCTTC.

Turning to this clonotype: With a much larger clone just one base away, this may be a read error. CDR3 sequence reads: CASSQDLGTVYNEQFF. The CDR3 coding sequence is TGTGCCAGCAGCCAAGACCTAGGGACTGTCTACAATGAGCAGTTCTTC. V is TRBV14 and J is TRBJ2-1; weak D call: TRBD2 (6 bases). V dropped 0 bases and J dropped 3 bases, with 12 bases sitting between them. The CDR3 spans 16 residues. CDR1 is SGHDN, CDR2 FVKESK, per germline.

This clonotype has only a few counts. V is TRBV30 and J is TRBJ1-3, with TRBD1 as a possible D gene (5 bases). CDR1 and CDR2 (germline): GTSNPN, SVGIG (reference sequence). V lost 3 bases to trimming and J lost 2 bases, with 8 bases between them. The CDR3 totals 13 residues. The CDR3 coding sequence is TGTGCCTGGAGGAGGGGCACTGGAAACACCATATATTTT. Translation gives CAWRRGTGNTIYF.

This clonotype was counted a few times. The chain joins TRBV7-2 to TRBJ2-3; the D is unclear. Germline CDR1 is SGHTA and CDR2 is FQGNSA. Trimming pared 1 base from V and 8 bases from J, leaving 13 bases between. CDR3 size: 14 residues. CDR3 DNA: TGTGCCAGCAGCTTAGGGGCCCTAGGCCCTACGCAGTATTTT. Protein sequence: CASSLGALGPTQYF.

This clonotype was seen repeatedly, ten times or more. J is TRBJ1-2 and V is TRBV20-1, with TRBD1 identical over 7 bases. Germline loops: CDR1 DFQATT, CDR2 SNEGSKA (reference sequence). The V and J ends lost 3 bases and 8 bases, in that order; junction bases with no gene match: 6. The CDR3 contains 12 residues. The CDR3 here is CSASYRGKGYTF. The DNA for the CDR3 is TGCAGTGCTAGCTACAGGGGAAAGGGCTACACCTTC.

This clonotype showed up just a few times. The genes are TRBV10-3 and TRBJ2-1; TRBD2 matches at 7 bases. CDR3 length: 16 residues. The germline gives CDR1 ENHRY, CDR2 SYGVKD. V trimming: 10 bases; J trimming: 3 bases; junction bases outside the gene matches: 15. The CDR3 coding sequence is TGTGCCACTGGAACTAGCGCCCCCCCGCTCTACAATGAGCAGTTCTTC. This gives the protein CATGTSAPPLYNEQFF.

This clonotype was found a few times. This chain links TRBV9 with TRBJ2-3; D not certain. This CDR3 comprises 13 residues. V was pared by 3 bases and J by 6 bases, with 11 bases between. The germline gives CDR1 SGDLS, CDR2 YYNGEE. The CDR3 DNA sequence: TGTGCCAGCAGCGATCTAGATTCGGATACGCAGTATTTT. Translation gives CASSDLDSDTQYF.

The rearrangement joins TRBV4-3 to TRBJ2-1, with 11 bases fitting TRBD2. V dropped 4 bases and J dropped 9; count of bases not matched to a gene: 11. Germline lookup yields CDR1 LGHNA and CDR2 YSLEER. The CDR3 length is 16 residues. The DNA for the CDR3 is TGCGCCAGCAGCCTCCCGGGCCTAGCGGGAGGCGGTGAGCAGTTCTTC. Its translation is CASSLPGLAGGGEQFF.

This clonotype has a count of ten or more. The CDR3 sequence: CSASNSGESYEQYF. The DNA for the CDR3 is TGCAGTGCTAGTAATTCTGGGGAGAGCTACGAGCAGTACTTC. The chain links TRBV20-1 to TRBJ2-7; tentative D call: TRBD2 (5 bases). The CDR3 is 14 residues long. Germline assignment: CDR1 DFQATT and CDR2 SNEGSKA (reference sequence). The V gene lost 3 bases and the J gene lost 3 bases, with 15 bases spanning the gap.

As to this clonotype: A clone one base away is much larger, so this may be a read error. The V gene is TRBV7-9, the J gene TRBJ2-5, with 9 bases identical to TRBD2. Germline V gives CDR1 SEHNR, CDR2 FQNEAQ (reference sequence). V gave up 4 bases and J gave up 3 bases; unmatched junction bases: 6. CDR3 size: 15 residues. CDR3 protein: CASSSRSGSEETQYF. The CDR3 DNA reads TGTGCCAGCAGCTCTCGTAGCGGGAGCGAAGAGACCCAGTACTTC.

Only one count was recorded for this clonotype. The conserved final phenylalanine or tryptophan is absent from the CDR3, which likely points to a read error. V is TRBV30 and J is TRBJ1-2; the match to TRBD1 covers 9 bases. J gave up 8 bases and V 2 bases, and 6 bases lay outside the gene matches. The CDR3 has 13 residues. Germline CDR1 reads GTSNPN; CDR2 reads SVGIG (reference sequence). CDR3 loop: CAWSPDRGVGYTC. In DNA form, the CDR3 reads TGTGCCTGGAGTCCGGACAGGGGCGTAGGCTACACCTGC.

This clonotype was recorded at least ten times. CDR3 bases: TGCAGTGCTATTCAAGACGGGGATCAGCCCCAGCATTTT. Translated: CSAIQDGDQPQHF. The chain carries TRBV20-1 and TRBJ1-5; D not resolved. From germline, CDR1 is DFQATT and CDR2 SNEGSKA (reference sequence). The CDR3 extends over 13 amino acids. Deletions cut 4 bases from V and 5 bases from J, with 12 bases between.

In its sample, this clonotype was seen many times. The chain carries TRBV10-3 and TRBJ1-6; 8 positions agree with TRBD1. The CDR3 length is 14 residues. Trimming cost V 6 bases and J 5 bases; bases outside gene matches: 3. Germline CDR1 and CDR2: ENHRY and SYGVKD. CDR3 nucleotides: TGTGCCATCAGCAAGGACAGGGATAATTCACCCCTCCACTTT. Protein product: CAISKDRDNSPLHF.

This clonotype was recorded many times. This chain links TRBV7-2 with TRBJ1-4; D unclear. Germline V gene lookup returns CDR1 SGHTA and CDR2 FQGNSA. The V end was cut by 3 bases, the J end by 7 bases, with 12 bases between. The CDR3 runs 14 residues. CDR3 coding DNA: TGTGCCAGCAGCTTTTCCGCTTGGGGTGAAAAACTGTTTTTT. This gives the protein CASSFSAWGEKLFF. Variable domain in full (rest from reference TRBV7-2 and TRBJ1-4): GAGVSQSPSNKVTEKGKDVELRCDPISGHTALYWYRQSLGQGLEFLIYFQGNSAPDKSGLPSDRFSAERTGGSVSTLTIQRTQQEDSAVYLCASSFSAWGEKLFFGSGTQLSVL.

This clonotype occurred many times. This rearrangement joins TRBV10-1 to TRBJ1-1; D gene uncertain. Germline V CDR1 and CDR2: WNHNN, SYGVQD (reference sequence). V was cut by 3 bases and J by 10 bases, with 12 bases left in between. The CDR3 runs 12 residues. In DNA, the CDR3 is TGCGCCAGCAGTGAACATAGAGGCGCAGCTTTCTTT. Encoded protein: CASSEHRGAAFF.

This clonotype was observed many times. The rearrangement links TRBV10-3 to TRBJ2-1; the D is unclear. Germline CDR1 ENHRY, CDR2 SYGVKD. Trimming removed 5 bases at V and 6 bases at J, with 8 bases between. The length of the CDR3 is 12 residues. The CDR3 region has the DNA TGTGCCATCAGTACGGCTAGCAATGAGCAGTTCTTC. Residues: CAISTASNEQFF.

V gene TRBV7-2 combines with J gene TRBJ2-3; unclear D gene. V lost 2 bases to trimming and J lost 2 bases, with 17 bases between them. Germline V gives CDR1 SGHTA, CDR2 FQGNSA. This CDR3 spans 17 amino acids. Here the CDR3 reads CASSLWAIAIYTDTQYF. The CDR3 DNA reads TGTGCCAGCAGCTTATGGGCAATCGCGATTTACACAGATACGCAGTATTTT.

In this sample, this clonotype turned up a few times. The CDR3 loop is CASSVEEFKGNEKLFF. The CDR3 coding sequence is TGTGCCAGCAGCGTTGAGGAATTCAAGGGAAATGAAAAACTGTTTTTT. V is TRBV9 and J is TRBJ1-4; D remains unclear. The germline V and J ends were trimmed by 2 bases and 5 bases, with 16 bases remaining between them. This CDR3 is 16 amino acids long. Germline CDR1 is SGDLS and CDR2 is YYNGEE.

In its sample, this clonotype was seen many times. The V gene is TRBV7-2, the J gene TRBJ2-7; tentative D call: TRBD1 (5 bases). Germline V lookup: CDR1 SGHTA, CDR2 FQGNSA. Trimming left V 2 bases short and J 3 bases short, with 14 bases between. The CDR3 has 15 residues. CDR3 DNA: TGTGCCAGCAGCTTAAGTACTGGCAGGGTCTACGAGCAGTACTTC. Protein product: CASSLSTGRVYEQYF. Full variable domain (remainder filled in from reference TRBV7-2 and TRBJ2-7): GAGVSQSPSNKVTEKGKDVELRCDPISGHTALYWYRQSLGQGLEFLIYFQGNSAPDKSGLPSDRFSAERTGGSVSTLTIQRTQQEDSAVYLCASSLSTGRVYEQYFGPGTRLTVT.

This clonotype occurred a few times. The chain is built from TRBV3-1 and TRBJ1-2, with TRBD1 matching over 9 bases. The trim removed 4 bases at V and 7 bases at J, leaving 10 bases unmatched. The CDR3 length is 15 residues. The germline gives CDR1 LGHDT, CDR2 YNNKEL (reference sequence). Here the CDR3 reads CASSRTGGSASGYTF. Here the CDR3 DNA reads TGTGCCAGCAGCCGTACAGGGGGCTCCGCGAGTGGCTACACCTTC.

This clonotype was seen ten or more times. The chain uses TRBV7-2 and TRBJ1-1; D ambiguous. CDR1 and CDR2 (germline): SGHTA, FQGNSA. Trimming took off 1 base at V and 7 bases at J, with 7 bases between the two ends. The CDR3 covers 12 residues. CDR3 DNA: TGTGCCAGCAGCTTAGGTTATCTTGAAGCTTTCTTT. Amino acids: CASSLGYLEAFF. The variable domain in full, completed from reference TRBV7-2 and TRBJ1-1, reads GAGVSQSPSNKVTEKGKDVELRCDPISGHTALYWYRQSLGQGLEFLIYFQGNSAPDKSGLPSDRFSAERTGGSVSTLTIQRTQQEDSAVYLCASSLGYLEAFFGQGTRLTVV.

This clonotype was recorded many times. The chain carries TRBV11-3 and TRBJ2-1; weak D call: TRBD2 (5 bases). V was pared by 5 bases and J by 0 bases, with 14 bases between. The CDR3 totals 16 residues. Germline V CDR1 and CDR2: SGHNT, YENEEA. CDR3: CASSIGLGSSYNEQFF. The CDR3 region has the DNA TGTGCCAGCAGCATTGGTTTGGGGAGCTCCTACAATGAGCAGTTCTTC.

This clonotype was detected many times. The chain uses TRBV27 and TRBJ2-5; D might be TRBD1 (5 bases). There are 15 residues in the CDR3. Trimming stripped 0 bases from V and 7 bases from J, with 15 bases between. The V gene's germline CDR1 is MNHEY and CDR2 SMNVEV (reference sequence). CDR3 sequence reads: CASSLSKGVDGTQYF. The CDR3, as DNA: TGTGCCAGCAGTTTATCGAAAGGGGTTGACGGGACCCAGTACTTC.

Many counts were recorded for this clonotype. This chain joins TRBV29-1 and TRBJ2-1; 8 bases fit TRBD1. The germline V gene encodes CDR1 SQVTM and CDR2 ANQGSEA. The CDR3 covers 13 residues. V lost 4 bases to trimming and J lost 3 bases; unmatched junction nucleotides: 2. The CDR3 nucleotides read TGCAGCGTTGTAGGACAGGGCTACAATGAGCAGTTCTTC. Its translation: CSVVGQGYNEQFF.